Following are 11 T cell receptor beta chains from one sample sequenced in a study of blood T cell repertoires in COVID-19. Generated by immunoSEQ multiplex PCR, the TCRdb table keeps only in-frame clones and is missing some. The sample lists about 250,000 clones; around 84% were seen once. Sequenced sample: PBMCs or T cells enriched from blood (not recorded which). All receptors come from a man between 18 and 29 years old who had recovered from COVID-19.

About this clone itself: This sample also contains other DNA sequences that code for the same CDR3. This chain uses TRBV4-1 with TRBJ1-6; 9 bases are a match to TRBD1. Germline V gene data show CDR1 as MGHRA and CDR2 as YSYEKL. The CDR3 consists of 16 residues. Germline trimming cut 1 base from V and 3 bases from J; bases unmatched to any gene: 1. This CDR3 reads CASSQGQGGYNSPLHF. In DNA form, the CDR3 reads TGCGCCAGCAGCCAAGGACAGGGGGGCTATAATTCACCCCTCCACTTT.

There are many counts of this clone. Here the CDR3 DNA reads TGTGCCAGCAGTTCGAGACAGGGGCGGAACACCGGGGAGCTGTTTTTT. This encodes CASSSRQGRNTGELFF. The chain uses TRBV6-5 and TRBJ2-2; TRBD1 agrees at 8 bases. With 4 bases clipped from V and 1 base from J, the junction kept 5 bases outside the gene matches. There are 16 residues in the CDR3. Germline V gene lookup returns CDR1 MNHEY and CDR2 SVGAGI.

The V call is TRBV15, the J call TRBJ2-2; D might be TRBD1 (5 bases). Germline CDR1 is LNHNV and CDR2 is YYDKDF (reference sequence). The V and J ends lost 0 bases and 8 bases respectively, with 19 bases between them. This CDR3 contains 17 residues. The CDR3 nucleotides are TGTGCCACCAGCAGAGATCTGGTGGCAGGGAAATCAGGGGAGCTGTTTTTT. Its translation is CATSRDLVAGKSGELFF.

This clone has a single count. The chain recombines TRBV19 with TRBJ1-2; TRBD1 is a possible D gene (5 bases). V was shortened by 4 bases and J by 3 bases, with 9 bases between the two germline ends. The CDR3 is 13 amino acids. Germline V CDR1 and CDR2: LNHDA, SQIVND (reference sequence). The CDR3 reads CASSRQGYYGYTF. CDR3 bases: TGTGCCAGTAGTAGGCAGGGCTACTATGGCTACACCTTC.

This sequence joins TRBV2 and TRBJ2-1; 14 bases match TRBD2. Germline V lookup: CDR1 SNHLY, CDR2 FYNNEI. The ends lost 6 bases at V and 6 bases at J; junction bases unmatched: 10. The CDR3 spans 17 residues. The CDR3 here is CASSEGLAGELFNEQFF. The CDR3 DNA reads TGTGCCAGCAGCGAGGGACTAGCGGGAGAGCTTTTCAATGAGCAGTTCTTC.

The CDR3 spells CASSHRRWDYGYTF. Here the CDR3 DNA reads TGTGCCAGCAGTCACCGGAGGTGGGACTATGGCTACACCTTC. The V and J genes are TRBV3-1 (or the pseudogene TRBV3-2) and TRBJ1-2; no reliable D call. Germline V gene data show CDR1 as LGHDT and CDR2 as YNNKEL (reference sequence). The V end was cut by 6 bases, the J end by 3 bases, with 14 bases between. The CDR3 runs to 14 residues.

The V and J genes are TRBV27 and TRBJ2-7; the match to TRBD2 covers 9 bases. Losses at the gene ends were 5 bases for V and 2 bases for J; bases not matched to a gene: 4. This CDR3 contains 14 residues. Germline V CDR1 and CDR2: MNHEY, SMNVEV (reference sequence). The CDR3 DNA is TGTGCCAGCAGTCTAGCGGGGCCCACCTACGAGCAGTACTTC. Protein sequence: CASSLAGPTYEQYF.

J is TRBJ1-3 and V is TRBV2; no clear D. The CDR3 loop spans 16 amino acids. Between the trimmed V and J ends, which lost 4 bases and 0 bases, there was a span of 13 bases. CDR1 is SNHLY and CDR2 is FYNNEI in the germline V gene. As DNA, the CDR3 is TGTGCCAGCAGTGCCAGCGAGGCCCTCTCTGGAAACACCATATATTTT. Residues: CASSASEALSGNTIYF.

This chain connects TRBV27 to TRBJ1-6, with no clear D. CDR1 MNHEY and CDR2 SMNVEV come from the germline V gene (reference sequence). The length of the CDR3 is 14 residues. The ends were cut back, 5 bases at V and 9 bases at J, with 14 bases in the middle. CDR3 residues: CASSPRRSVSPLHF. The CDR3 bases are TGTGCCAGCAGTCCCAGGAGGAGCGTTTCACCCCTCCACTTT.

This chain connects TRBV6-5 to TRBJ1-1, with D uncertain. The CDR3 contains 14 residues. CDR1 and CDR2 from the germline V gene are MNHEY and SVGAGI. Deletions cut 6 bases from V and 0 bases from J, with 11 bases between. The CDR3 DNA reads as TGTGCCAGCAGGTCGGCGGGCATGAACACTGAAGCTTTCTTT. Residues: CASRSAGMNTEAFF.

This chain uses TRBV18 with TRBJ2-3; maybe TRBD2 (5 bases). With 4 bases removed from V and 0 bases from J, the gap between germline ends came to 8 bases. This CDR3 has 14 amino acids. In germline, CDR1 is KGHSH, CDR2 LQKENI. DNA of the CDR3: TGTGCCAGCTCACTCCGGACTAGCACAGATACGCAGTATTTT. Its translation is CASSLRTSTDTQYF.